These 20 T cell receptor beta chains originate from one sample sequenced in a study of Ad26.COV2.S vaccination and SARS-CoV-2 variants (dated by TCRdb to the early 2020s). The intended sense of this specimen's treatment or condition label: roughly 20 received Ad26.COV2.S at low or high dose, single or two shots; about 5 received placebo; per-sample allocation not given. Repertoires of vaccine and placebo recipients were sequenced from samples collected on day 63 after the first injection. The library was obtained by the immunoSEQ multiplex PCR assay. The clones in this table, taken by TCRdb from immuneACCESS, are in-frame only. Not every clone is retained; where verified, under half of the shortfall comes from an unresolved V gene, and the cause of the rest is unknown. Present in this sample are 360,000 or so clones, approximately 89% of which were seen just once. Under 2% of the sample is taken by the ten largest.

The material was peripheral blood, obtained in a trial of Ad26.COV2.S vaccine versus placebo. These receptors came from a person between 18 and 65 years old who received the Ad26.COV2.S COVID-19 vaccine or a placebo.

This chain joins TRBV28 and TRBJ1-1; D gene unclear. The CDR3 is made up of 14 amino acids. With 8 bases removed from V and 4 bases from J, the gap between germline ends came to 17 bases. Germline V lookup: CDR1 MDHEN, CDR2 SYDVKM. The CDR3 region is CASYRLDRITEAFF. CDR3 bases: TGTGCCAGCTACCGTCTGGACCGGATCACTGAAGCTTTCTTT.

The chain joins TRBV3-1 (or the pseudogene TRBV3-2) to TRBJ2-3, with D perhaps matching TRBD1 or TRBD2 (5 bases each). Germline V gene lookup returns CDR1 LGHDT and CDR2 YNNKEL (reference sequence). Trimming shortened V by 1 base and J by 2 bases, and 13 bases separated the two germline ends. This CDR3 has 16 amino acids. The DNA for the CDR3 is TGTGCCAGCAGCCAAGCTTGGGACGTGGACACAGATACGCAGTATTTT. Amino acid sequence: CASSQAWDVDTDTQYF.

The J gene is TRBJ1-6, the V gene TRBV19; 7 nucleotides match TRBD1. With V trimmed by 6 bases and J by 4 bases, 3 bases remained unmatched. This CDR3 region has 14 residues. The V gene's germline CDR1 is LNHDA and CDR2 SQIVND (reference sequence). CDR3 sequence (DNA): TGTGCCAGTAGCCTGACAGGGTATAATTCACCCCTCCACTTT. Translated: CASSLTGYNSPLHF.

This chain joins TRBV11-1 and TRBJ2-3; D is perhaps TRBD1 (6 bases). The V gene's germline CDR1 is SGHAT and CDR2 FQDESV (reference sequence). This CDR3 spans 15 amino acids. The ends were cut back, 5 bases at V and 4 bases at J, with 16 bases in the middle. The CDR3, as DNA: TGTGCCAGCAGCGTCGAAGGGGGTGACTCAGATACGCAGTATTTT. It yields the protein CASSVEGGDSDTQYF.

The rearrangement uses TRBV5-1 and TRBJ1-6; the D gene is possibly TRBD1 (5 bases). The germline V gene encodes CDR1 SGHRS and CDR2 YFSETQ. This CDR3 is 14 amino acids long. The V and J ends lost 0 bases and 6 bases respectively, with 7 bases between them. DNA for the CDR3: TGCGCCAGCAGCTTGGTGGGGGGTAATTCACCCCTCCACTTT. It codes for CASSLVGGNSPLHF.

This rearrangement joins TRBV19 to TRBJ2-5; 13 bases agree with TRBD2. Germline trimming cut 1 base from V and 4 bases from J; bases unmatched to any gene: 6. This CDR3 has 17 residues. Per the germline V gene, CDR1 is LNHDA and CDR2 is SQIVND (reference sequence). The CDR3 spells CASSIGQLAGGLETQYF. Here the CDR3 DNA reads TGTGCCAGTAGTATAGGGCAACTAGCGGGGGGGCTAGAGACCCAGTACTTC.

The chain is built from TRBV19 and TRBJ1-2, with 10 bases matching TRBD1. Per the germline V gene, CDR1 is LNHDA and CDR2 is SQIVND (reference sequence). The CDR3 runs to 16 residues. The trim removed 5 bases at V and 4 bases at J, leaving 10 bases unmatched. CDR3 nucleotide sequence: TGTGCCAGTAGTGCCCTGACAGGGGGCGCCGGCTATGGCTACACCTTC. This sequence encodes CASSALTGGAGYGYTF.

This sequence joins TRBV19 and TRBJ1-2; no reliable D call. The CDR3 totals 13 residues. Trimming took 6 bases from V and 5 from J, leaving 13 bases between them. Germline assignment: CDR1 LNHDA and CDR2 SQIVND (reference sequence). The CDR3 region is CASRARANYGYTF. CDR3 nucleotides: TGTGCCAGTAGGGCGCGGGCCAATTATGGCTACACCTTC.

The chain employs TRBV5-1 and TRBJ2-2, with D perhaps TRBD1 or TRBD2 (5 bases each). Trimming shortened V by 4 bases and J by 3 bases, and 10 bases separated the two germline ends. Germline CDR1 and CDR2: SGHRS and YFSETQ. The CDR3 covers 14 residues. CDR3 loop: CASSPRGDTGELFF. CDR3 coding DNA: TGCGCCAGCAGCCCCCGAGGGGACACCGGGGAGCTGTTTTTT.

This chain joins TRBV3-1 (or the pseudogene TRBV3-2) and TRBJ1-1; D gene uncertain. Germline V gene lookup returns CDR1 LGHDT and CDR2 YNNKEL (reference sequence). CDR3 length equals 16 residues. V shed 0 bases and J shed 1 base, with 12 bases lying between them. Written as DNA, the CDR3 is TGTGCCAGCAGCCAAGAATTTTTAGCAACGAACACTGAAGCTTTCTTT. This sequence encodes CASSQEFLATNTEAFF.

The rearrangement joins TRBV12-3 or TRBV12-4 to TRBJ2-4; either TRBD1 or TRBD2 may fit D (5 bases each). Deletions cut 3 bases from V and 9 bases from J, with 12 bases between. The CDR3 is 13 residues long. DNA of the CDR3: TGTGCCAGCAGTTTTCGGGGACGCGCCATTCAGTACTTC. This gives the protein CASSFRGRAIQYF.

The V and J genes are TRBV4-1 and TRBJ2-7; D is unclear. Germline CDR1 MGHRA, CDR2 YSYEKL. Trimming stripped 3 bases from V and 3 bases from J, with 15 bases between. The CDR3 has 15 residues. The CDR3 here is CASSQARLDVYEQYF. CDR3 bases: TGCGCCAGCAGCCAGGCCAGGCTGGATGTCTACGAGCAGTACTTC.

The chain uses TRBV28 and TRBJ2-7; D might be TRBD2 (5 bases). Trimming stripped 2 bases from V and 3 bases from J, with 11 bases between. Per germline, CDR1 MDHEN and CDR2 SYDVKM. The CDR3 contains 14 residues. The CDR3 sequence is CASSLNGGGYEQYF. CDR3 bases: TGTGCCAGCAGTTTAAATGGCGGAGGCTACGAGCAGTACTTC.

This clone was recorded only once. This rearrangement joins TRBV28 to TRBJ1-4; D possibly corresponds to TRBD1 (5 bases). The CDR3 is made up of 13 amino acids. CDR1 is MDHEN and CDR2 is SYDVKM in the germline V gene. V was shortened by 10 bases and J by 8 bases, with 17 bases between the two germline ends. CDR3 DNA sequence: TGTGCCACCAGATTGGGAGGGACGGAAAAACTGTTTTTT. It codes for CATRLGGTEKLFF.

This rearrangement joins TRBV5-1 to TRBJ1-6; perhaps TRBD1 as D (6 bases). The V gene lost 1 base and the J gene lost 7 bases, with 9 bases spanning the gap. Germline CDR1 SGHRS, CDR2 YFSETQ. This CDR3 spans 14 amino acids. CDR3 residues: CASSLRGGNSPLHF. Written as DNA, the CDR3 is TGCGCCAGCAGCTTGAGGGGGGGGAATTCACCCCTCCACTTT. Combining the CDR3 with reference TRBV5-1 and TRBJ1-6 gives the whole variable domain KAGVTQTPRYLIKTRGQQVTLSCSPISGHRSVSWYQQTPGQGLQFLFEYFSETQRNKGNFPGRFSGRQFSNSRSEMNVSTLELGDSALYLCASSLRGGNSPLHFGNGTRLTVT.

The rearrangement links TRBV19 to TRBJ2-5, with 7 bases identical to TRBD1. Trimming took 6 bases from V and 3 from J; bases not matched to a gene: 4. Germline CDR1 and CDR2: LNHDA and SQIVND (reference sequence). This CDR3 is 13 amino acids long. The CDR3 reads CASSQGQKETQYF. The CDR3 region has the DNA TGTGCCAGTAGCCAGGGACAGAAAGAGACCCAGTACTTC.

The J gene is TRBJ1-5, the V gene TRBV7-8; D possibly corresponds to TRBD1 (5 bases). The CDR3 consists of 15 residues. Germline values: CDR1 SGHVS, CDR2 FQNEAQ. V was cut by 5 bases and J by 9 bases, with 20 bases left in between. In DNA form, the CDR3 reads TGTGCCAGCAGCCTTACTCGAGAGTCCGGGGGGCCCCAGCATTTT. Translated: CASSLTRESGGPQHF.

CDR3 sequence: CASTVTDTQYF. CDR3 nucleotides: TGTGCCAGCACTGTCACAGATACGCAGTATTTT. The J gene is TRBJ2-3, the V gene TRBV6-5; no definite D call. The CDR3 totals 11 residues. Trimming stripped 7 bases from V and 2 bases from J, with 4 bases between. Germline V gene sequence: CDR1 MNHEY, CDR2 SVGAGI.

This chain joins TRBV5-1 and TRBJ2-7, with D perhaps matching TRBD1 or TRBD2 (6 bases each). Looked up from germline, CDR1 is SGHRS and CDR2 is YFSETQ. The CDR3 extends over 14 amino acids. V was shortened by 2 bases and J by 5 bases, with 14 bases between the two germline ends. The CDR3 sequence: CASSLHPGANEQYF. CDR3 sequence (DNA): TGCGCCAGCAGCTTACATCCGGGGGCTAACGAGCAGTACTTC.

This clone was seen a single time. The V call is TRBV19, the J call TRBJ1-6; 7 nucleotides match TRBD1. Germline V gives CDR1 LNHDA, CDR2 SQIVND (reference sequence). The CDR3 contains 14 residues. V was pared by 5 bases and J by 8 bases, with 6 bases of the junction left unmatched. The DNA of the CDR3 is TGTGCCAGTAGTCCAAGGACAGGTCATTCACCCCTCCACTTT. This encodes CASSPRTGHSPLHF.